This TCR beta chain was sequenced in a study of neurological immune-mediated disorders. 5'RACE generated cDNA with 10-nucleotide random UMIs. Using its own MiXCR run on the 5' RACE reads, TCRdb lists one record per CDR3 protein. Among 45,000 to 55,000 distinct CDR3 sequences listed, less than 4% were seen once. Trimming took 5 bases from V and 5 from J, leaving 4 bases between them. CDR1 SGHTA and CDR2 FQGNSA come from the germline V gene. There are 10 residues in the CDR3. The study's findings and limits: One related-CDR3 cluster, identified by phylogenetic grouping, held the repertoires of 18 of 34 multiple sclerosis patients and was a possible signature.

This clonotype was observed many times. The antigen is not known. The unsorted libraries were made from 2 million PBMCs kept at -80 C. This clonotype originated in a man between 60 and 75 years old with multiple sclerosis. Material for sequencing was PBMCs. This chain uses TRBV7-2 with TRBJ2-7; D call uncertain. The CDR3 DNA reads TGTGCCAGCAGCCCACACGAGCAGTACTTC. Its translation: CASSPHEQYF.